The 8 T cell receptor beta chains listed next were all sequenced from one sample in a study of radiation and T cells in renal cell carcinoma. As to time point: baseline pretreatment blood. Documented treatment: 15 Gy SBRT to primary tumor, nephrectomy 4 weeks later. TCRdb keeps only in-frame clones here, not all; method: immunoSEQ multiplex PCR. Altogether around 140,000 clones are present, around 89% being singletons, with the ten largest covering around 4%. The sequenced sample was blood, obtained from a patient whose treatment included radiotherapy and nephrectomy. These receptors were collected from a woman between 65 and 79 years old with renal cell carcinoma.

The chain uses TRBV2 and TRBJ1-2; D may be TRBD1 (6 bases). V was pared by 6 bases and J by 3 bases, with 14 bases between. Germline assignment: CDR1 SNHLY and CDR2 FYNNEI. The CDR3 consists of 14 residues. The CDR3 is CASRGGAADYGYTF. The DNA for the CDR3 is TGTGCCAGCAGGGGGGGCGCCGCGGACTATGGCTACACCTTC.

V gene TRBV5-6 combines with J gene TRBJ1-4; D call uncertain. Germline assignment: CDR1 SGHDT and CDR2 YYEEEE. V lost 4 bases, J lost 1 base, and 11 bases lay in between. This CDR3 region has 15 residues. CDR3 amino acids: CASSTDRGTNEKLFF. CDR3 coding DNA: TGTGCCAGCAGCACCGACCGGGGAACTAATGAAAAACTGTTTTTT. Full variable domain (missing parts from reference TRBV5-6 and TRBJ1-4): DAGVTQSPTHLIKTRGQQVTLRCSPKSGHDTVSWYQQALGQGPQFIFQYYEEEERQRGNFPDRFSGHQFPNYSSELNVNALLLGDSALYLCASSTDRGTNEKLFFGSGTQLSVL.

The rearrangement uses TRBV5-6 and TRBJ2-3; TRBD2 agrees at 7 bases. Germline lookup yields CDR1 SGHDT and CDR2 YYEEEE. The CDR3 has 17 residues. With 3 bases clipped from V and 0 bases from J, the junction kept 10 bases outside the gene matches. The CDR3, as DNA: TGTGCCAGCAGCTCCCGAAGGTTCGGGGGGAGCACAGATACGCAGTATTTT. Translated: CASSSRRFGGSTDTQYF.

V usage is TRBV7-9 and J usage is TRBJ1-1; TRBD1 matches at 7 bases. V lost 8 bases to trimming and J lost 4 bases; unmatched junction nucleotides: 7. CDR1 SEHNR and CDR2 FQNEAQ come from the germline V gene (reference sequence). CDR3 length: 13 residues. In DNA, the CDR3 is TGTGCCAGCCTCCAACAGGGGAGCACTGAAGCTTTCTTT. Encoded protein: CASLQQGSTEAFF.

This clone has just one count. V gene TRBV9 combines with J gene TRBJ2-7; maybe TRBD1 (5 bases). Trimming removed 0 bases at V and 3 bases at J, with 10 bases between. This CDR3 is 14 amino acids long. The V gene's germline CDR1 is SGDLS and CDR2 YYNGEE. The CDR3: CASSVGPQGYEQYF. CDR3 coding DNA: TGTGCCAGCAGCGTAGGACCTCAGGGCTACGAGCAGTACTTC.

V gene TRBV11-3 combines with J gene TRBJ2-1; TRBD2 matches 12 bases. The CDR3 is 19 amino acids. The ends lost 5 bases at V and 6 bases at J; junction bases unmatched: 17. Germline assignment: CDR1 SGHNT and CDR2 YENEEA. The CDR3 region has the DNA TGTGCCAGCAGCCCTACGAGGACAGCCGGGACTAGCGGGCTCAATGAGCAGTTCTTC. Residues: CASSPTRTAGTSGLNEQFF.

There are a few counts of this clone. The chain couples TRBV10-3 to TRBJ2-2, with a weak D call TRBD2 (5 bases). V was shortened by 1 base and J by 5 bases, with 8 bases between the two germline ends. The CDR3 spans 14 residues. From germline, CDR1 is ENHRY and CDR2 SYGVKD. This CDR3 reads CAISEFTGTGELFF. The CDR3 region has the DNA TGTGCCATCAGTGAGTTTACGGGGACCGGGGAGCTGTTTTTT.

The chain combines TRBV6-1 with TRBJ1-2; tentatively, D is TRBD1 (6 bases). The CDR3 has 14 residues. The germline CDR1 and CDR2 sequences are MNHNS and SASEGT. Trimming took off 4 bases at V and 3 bases at J, with 12 bases between the two ends. CDR3 coding DNA: TGTGCCAGCAGTGCTGACAGGCCCTACTATGGCTACACCTTC. It translates to CASSADRPYYGYTF.